This T cell receptor beta chain was captured by sequencing in a study of cytomegalovirus exposure and HLA in healthy donors (dated by TCRdb to about 2017). About the investigation overall: An earlier analysis of roughly 500 of the donors reported approximately 270 Gb of sequence data and 117 million unique TCR beta sequences from some 180 million T cells. Among around 400 genotyped donors of the cohort, an average of about 240,000 unique TCR beta nucleotide sequences were sequenced per donor, roughly 20% of them non-productive. The study aimed to test whether signatures of past pathogen exposure could be identified by cataloging public T cell receptors. Four to six DR-DQ haplotypes were handled as single units for association and clustering, since linkage in the cohort was strong. Roughly 300 gigabases of sequencing data and some 85 million unique TCR sequences were included in an early release covering roughly 700 HLA-typed donors. All discovery cohort repertoires had been generated on a single sequencing platform. Along with the roughly 710-subject first cohort, a separate validation cohort of 120 different subjects was used. Rather than drawing on any new phenotypic data, the later analysis identified candidate immune exposures from TCR beta sequences and the way those sequences occurred across donors. HLA typing included class I and class II loci at four-digit resolution. High-throughput TCR immunosequencing, statistical association of individual TCRs with disease status, and machine learning were combined to predict cytomegalovirus infection status. Among the roughly 370 genotyped donors, approximately 82% belonged to the genetic ancestry cluster associated with self-reported Caucasian donors. A later analysis re-analyzed previously published TCR beta repertoires from approximately 670 donors and added high-resolution HLA genotyping to study TCR occurrence patterns. In an earlier analysis of 550 to 700 of the donors, high-throughput TCR beta sequencing was used to judge whether each TCR beta V gene segment behaved as functional or pseudogenic. The number of donors typed differed by locus, with 629-630 for A, B, C, DRB1 and DQB1, roughly 520 for DQA1, some 570 for DPA1, and 472 for DPB1. Genome-wide SNP genotypes for about three fifths of the 666 donors were used in a later genetic analysis, which treated that subset as a discovery cohort. Using immunosequencing, the study profiled T cell repertoires from 550 to 750 subjects and related those repertoires to cytomegalovirus serostatus. Alongside the repertoire data, information on donor age, sex, ethnicity and CMV serostatus was compiled.

Trimming at the junction amounts to 7 bases on V and 5 bases on J, and the germline ends lie 17 bases apart. Reading the germline V gene gives CDR1 SQVTM and CDR2 ANQGSEA. The CDR3, from cysteine to phenylalanine, totals 13 residues. Only the CDR3 part of the read is kept: 39 bases, read in frame from the first base. The method behind the library was the immunoSEQ multiplex PCR assay. A mixture of 60 forward primers for TCR Vbeta segments and 13 reverse primers for TCR Jbeta segments was used in the multiplex PCR. The CDR3 region of rearranged TCR beta genes was amplified from genomic DNA by a multiplex PCR assay. On the Illumina HiSeq System, the amplified TCR beta libraries were sequenced as 87-base-pair reads. On the study's bioinformatics: A later analysis counted about 80 million unique TCR beta chains across the approximately 700 repertoires, and 10 million to 12 million of these chains were shared by at least two donors. Raw reads were error-corrected and collapsed into unique sequences with a nearest-neighbor algorithm that merged closely related sequences to remove PCR and sequencing errors. Alignment of CDR3 sequences to IMGT reference sequences was used to assign V, D and J gene segments. For a sequence to be retained, a match of at least six nucleotides to both a V gene segment and a J gene segment was required. A rearrangement counted as productive if the CDR3 had no stop codons and remained in frame with V and J, and every other rearrangement counted as non-productive. Following IMGT convention, CDR3 was defined as the stretch from the second conserved V-encoded cysteine to the conserved J-encoded phenylalanine. In an earlier analysis of approximately 590 of the donors, sequences lacking an unambiguous match to a single V gene segment were excluded. In an earlier analysis of approximately 500 of the donors, a V segment was called functional when productive rearrangements were above 56.7%, and segregating when the standard deviation between donors exceeded 5%. To diagnose cytomegalovirus status from the catalog of TCR beta chain sequences, a statistical classification framework was built. In a later analysis, V and J genes were assigned by comparing TCR nucleotide sequences against IMGT/GENE-DB human TR gene sequences. Using the TCRdist pipeline, a later analysis assigned CDR3 sequences along with most-parsimonious VDJ recombination scenarios. In a later analysis, each TCR beta chain was defined by its CDR3 amino acid sequence together with its V-gene family, and reads lacking a unique V-gene family were excluded. A later analysis removed 592 highly shared, low-generation-probability nucleotide sequences to deal with suspected cross-contamination and a sequencing artifact. A later analysis calculated a clonal expansion index for each public chain from normalized within-repertoire ranks of inferred template counts. Generation probabilities in a later analysis came from a VDJ recombination model fitted to out-of-frame rearrangements, and those results were checked against IGoR. A later analysis scored TCR-TCR, TCR-HLA and TCR-CMV co-occurrence with hypergeometric tests, applying a repertoire-size bias correction to TCR pairs. In a later analysis, false discovery rates were estimated by permuting HLA or CMV assignments 20 times. In a later analysis, co-occurring TCRs were grouped using DBSCAN, and TCRdist sequence similarity was added for clustering within HLA-allele-positive subsets. Co-occurrence clustering excluded repertoires with fewer than 30,000 or more than 120,000 public chains, plus five with anomalous nucleotide sharing. TCRdb carries this immuneACCESS record with in-frame sequences only. Its versions omit some clonotypes, under half of them owing to an unresolved V gene in the studies checked, with the rest unexplained. The V and J calls and clone size come from that table; D and trimming were worked out from the DNA. The sample yields some 90,000 clones; around 79% were counted once. Around 14% of the sample is in the top ten clones.

As concerns this clone: Its cognate antigen has yet to be identified. Base qualities were left out, and no much larger clone turns up one base away.

The cohort comprised fewer than 750 healthy bone marrow donors. Cohort members were all nominally healthy when sampled, although unrecorded immune exposures were likely present. The donor tested CMV seropositive, placing the donor among the 250 to 350 seropositive members of the cohort. Every donor gave a peripheral blood sample, and the peripheral blood mononuclear cells from that sample were used for TCR beta sequencing. The Qiagen DNeasy Blood Extraction Kit was used to extract genomic DNA from the blood cell samples. Overall study outcomes, separate from this receptor: A further reported finding was that TCR beta sequences accurately predicted the HLA-A and HLA-B alleles for most subjects in the first cohort. This cohort had only TCR beta chains sequenced, and the lack of alpha or paired-chain data limited which features could be detected. Because HLA typing was unavailable for some donors at each locus, only the typed subset was used in association tests. Broadly in line with IMGT annotations, most TCR beta V segments showed up in productive rearrangements about 87% or about 30% of the time in an earlier analysis of several hundred of the donors. A later analysis found that TCR association rates varied across HLA loci, with DRB1 alleles showing the most associated TCRs and HLA-C alleles the fewest. According to the authors, the approach could potentially be generalized to other disease states and immunological phenotypes. For the cohort, immune exposure information was limited to CMV serostatus. When HLA alleles, especially DR and DQ, strongly co-occurred, attributing TCR associations to individual alleles was difficult. Compared with the approximately 600-donor mean, donors in an Asian-associated ancestry cluster had fewer N-insertions in productive TCRs, according to a later genetic analysis. The study listed 150 to 200 TCR beta chains as associated with cytomegalovirus. Sequencing depth was assumed to be roughly uniform across donors in the presence/absence analyses, though that assumption may not hold. Three of the identified cytomegalovirus-associated TCR beta chains were confirmed in vitro to be specific for cytomegalovirus antigens. V-gene and J-gene trimming of TCR beta chains was associated with a missense DCLRE1C variant in a later genetic analysis, and the association was replicated in an independent cohort. A group of highly shared sequence variants was considered likely to be a technical artifact of the sequencing pipeline. The classifier was reported to diagnose cytomegalovirus status with high specificity and sensitivity in both the original cohort and the validation cohort. At a false discovery rate of 0.05, a later analysis linked some 18,000 TCR beta sequences to specific HLA alleles. A later analysis found that HLA-associated TCR beta chains were more clonally expanded and had lower generation probabilities than equally common non-associated chains. A later analysis found that most CMV-associated TCR beta chains appeared HLA-restricted, with HLA associations seemingly driven largely by CMV exposure. In a later analysis, several top co-occurrence clusters were reported to appear linked to parvovirus B19, influenza, CMV and Epstein-Barr virus. Seventeen rarely observed V segments, including chromosome 9 orphons, were excluded from the earlier analysis of several hundred of the donors because counts were too low. Linkage disequilibrium might explain the correlated functional status among segregating V segments, but an unknown experimental factor could not be ruled out. Most TCR sequences were seen in very few donors, while some public TCRs were found in many individuals. Some IMGT-functional V segments, including TRBV6-2 and TRBV6-3, could not be told apart with the 87-base-pair reads, so those segments were excluded.

Specimen: PBMCs. The chain links TRBV29-1 with TRBJ2-5; TRBD2 is perhaps the D gene, given 5 matching bases. This sequence was found in a woman in her 70s in good health and CMV-seropositive. The CDR3 region reads CSARSGMGETQYF. Read as DNA, the sequence is TGCAGCGCCCGATCGGGGATGGGGGAGACCCAGTACTTC.